Each of the 9 T cell receptor beta chains below was sequenced from the same sample in a study of spatial heterogeneity in lung cancer. The time point is: blood at routine non-recurrence follow-up after resection. TCRdb recomputed calls from the 5' RACE reads with MiXCR, one row per CDR3 protein. The sample shows around 100,000 distinct CDR3 sequences, about 10% of them seen only once. This material consisted of PBMCs, taken at follow-up. These TCRs come from a female donor with early-stage non-small cell lung cancer.

This clonotype was seen ten or more times. This chain connects TRBV2 to TRBJ1-4; D remains unclear. In germline, CDR1 is SNHLY, CDR2 FYNNEI. The CDR3 is made up of 14 amino acids. V dropped 1 base and J dropped 7 bases, with 10 bases sitting between them. CDR3 loop: CASSEGSGSEKLFF. CDR3 bases: TGTGCCAGCAGTGAAGGTTCAGGTTCTGAAAAACTGTTTTTT.

This clonotype was observed many times. One junction end does not reproduce the germline sequence, and a read error may be involved. This sequence joins TRBV7-7 and TRBJ2-3; the match to TRBD2 covers 8 bases. Germline assignment: CDR1 SSHAT and CDR2 FNYEAQ (reference sequence). CDR3 length: 14 amino acids. CDR3 loop: CASSLSGGTDTQYF. CDR3 nucleotides: TGTGCTAGCAGCCTGTCGGGGGGGACGGATACGCAGTATTTT.

The rearrangement joins TRBV10-3 to TRBJ2-1, with 7 bases identical to TRBD1. The junction had 12 bases not matched to a gene; V was cut back by 6 bases and J by 7 bases. The CDR3 consists of 15 residues. Germline-derived CDR1 and CDR2 are ENHRY and SYGVKD. The CDR3 DNA is TGTGCCATCAGCCCGGGACAGTCCCGCACGAATGAGCAGTTCTTC. It is translated as CAISPGQSRTNEQFF.

Many counts were recorded for this clonotype. This chain joins TRBV6-1 and TRBJ2-3; D is ambiguous. This CDR3 comprises 14 residues. V lost 7 bases and J lost 4, with 15 bases in between. Per the germline V gene, CDR1 is MNHNS and CDR2 is SASEGT. This CDR3 reads CASNPPASADTQYF. Written as DNA, the CDR3 is TGTGCCAGCAACCCACCAGCGTCAGCAGATACGCAGTATTTT.

To note about this clonotype: The junction and the germline gene differ at one end; a read error may be behind it. This chain links TRBV7-2 with TRBJ2-1; 12 nucleotides line up with TRBD2. CDR1 is SGHTA, CDR2 FQGNSA, per germline. The CDR3 consists of 17 residues. CDR3 DNA: TGTGTCAGCAGCCGACTTCAGGCTAGCGGGGGGGACAATGAGCAGTTCTTC. This sequence encodes CVSSRLQASGGDNEQFF.

The J gene is TRBJ2-3, the V gene TRBV7-2; no reliable D call. The germline V gene has CDR1 SGHTA and CDR2 FQGNSA. The ends were cut back, 5 bases at V and 8 bases at J, with 14 bases in the middle. The CDR3 has 13 residues. CDR3: CASSMDNRGTQYF. The CDR3 DNA is TGTGCCAGCAGCATGGATAATCGTGGTACGCAGTATTTT.

This clonotype was observed many times. The chain links TRBV18 to TRBJ1-1; D gene uncertain. Trimming cost V 3 bases and J 1 base, with 12 bases left between them. The V gene's germline CDR1 is KGHSH and CDR2 LQKENI. The CDR3 is made up of 15 amino acids. DNA of the CDR3: TGTGCCAGCTCACCTATCGGTCTGCAGAACACTGAAGCTTTCTTT. Translated, it gives CASSPIGLQNTEAFF.

This clonotype was observed at least ten times. This chain joins TRBV5-1 and TRBJ1-4; D not resolved. The V gene lost 5 bases and the J gene lost 8 bases, with 13 bases spanning the gap. This CDR3 has 13 amino acids. The V gene's germline CDR1 is SGHRS and CDR2 YFSETQ. For the CDR3, the DNA is TGCGCCAGCAGATCCCGGGTGGACGAAAAACTGTTTTTT. As protein: CASRSRVDEKLFF.

This chain links TRBV20-1 with TRBJ1-1; D possibly corresponds to TRBD1 (5 bases). The germline V gene has CDR1 DFQATT and CDR2 SNEGSKA (reference sequence). There are 12 residues in the CDR3. The V gene lost 3 bases and the J gene lost 1 base, with 6 bases spanning the gap. The CDR3 reads CSASGGNTEAFF. CDR3 sequence (DNA): TGCAGTGCTAGTGGGGGGAACACTGAAGCTTTCTTT.